This T cell receptor beta chain was profiled in a study of shared clonotypes between healthy human individuals. Study context: A couple of female and a few male donors aged 18 to 49 were enrolled. Researchers assigned three CD4 naive, three CD4 memory, two CD8 naive and one CD8 memory plate to each donor.

It was CD45RO-negative cells, positively selected for CCR7, that made up naive CD8 cells, with terminally differentiated effector memory CD45RA+ cells excluded. Germline V gene data show CDR1 as MNHEY and CDR2 as SVGAGI. This CDR3 has 15 residues. V lost 0 bases and J 3 bases, leaving 12 bases between the germline ends. The study's findings and limits: Approximately 4.5% was the fraction of naive CD4 clonotypes found shared across four donors.

Per the authors' pipeline: Sequence data from immunoSEQ were junction-only and lacked quality scores; consequently, filtering differed. Data came from immunoSEQ multiplex PCR; TCRdb stores just in-frame clones and leaves some out. V, J and clone size derive from that table, while D and trimming were established from the DNA sequence. There are under 2,000,000 clones in the sample; about 95% occur only once, and around 1.2% lies in the top ten. With regard to this clone: Its antigen is not known.

This TCR was recovered from a man aged 18 to 29 in good health. The specimen was naive CD8+ T cells sorted from blood. The chain links TRBV6-5 to TRBJ2-7; D is possibly TRBD1 (6 bases). The CDR3 DNA is TGTGCCAGCAGTTACTCATGGGACATCTTCTACGAGCAGTACTTC. Translation: CASSYSWDIFYEQYF.